This T cell receptor (beta chain) was found in a study of beta chain features in type 1 diabetes. In the study overall: Examination of sorted cells across all samples involved about 100,000,000 cells. Regarding the study as a whole: When Type 1 diabetes patients were examined, their TCRB CDR3s proved moderately but significantly shorter in all four CD4+ subsets.

This clone occurred a few times. Its antigen is not known. Based on CD45RO/CCR7/CD25/CD127/CD95/CD27, CD4+ regulatory, stem cell-like memory, naive and central memory cells were sorted. Expressed TCRB transcripts were sequenced because the entire RNA isolate underwent reverse transcription. Read counts averaged around 3.6 million for samples of naive, central memory and regulatory T cells. Profiling relied on immunoSEQ multiplex PCR, and the TCRdb table lists in-frame clones only, not all of them. The table includes some 350,000 clones, 9.6% detected once. This sequence originates from a man aged 25 to 40 with type 1 diabetes. Source material: central memory CD4+ T cells from blood.

The CDR3 reads CASTLAGHGYTF. CDR3 nucleotide sequence: TGTGCCAGCACCTTGGCAGGCCATGGCTACACCTTC. This chain joins TRBV28 and TRBJ1-2; D is undetermined. CDR1 MDHEN and CDR2 SYDVKM come from the germline V gene. This CDR3 has 12 residues. With 7 bases removed from V and 6 bases from J, the gap between germline ends came to 12 bases.